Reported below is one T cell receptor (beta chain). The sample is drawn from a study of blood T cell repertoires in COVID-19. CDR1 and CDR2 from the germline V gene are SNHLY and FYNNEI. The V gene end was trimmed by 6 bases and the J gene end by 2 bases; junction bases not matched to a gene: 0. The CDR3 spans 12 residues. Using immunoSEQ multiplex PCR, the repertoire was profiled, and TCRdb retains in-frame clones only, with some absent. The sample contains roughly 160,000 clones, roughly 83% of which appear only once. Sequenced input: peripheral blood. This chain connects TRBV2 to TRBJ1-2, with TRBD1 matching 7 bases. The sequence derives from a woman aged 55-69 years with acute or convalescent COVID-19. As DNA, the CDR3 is TGTGCCAGCAGGGGACAGAACTATGGCTACACCTTC. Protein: CASRGQNYGYTF.